This entry features one T cell receptor beta chain sequence. What antigen it recognizes has not been identified. A much more abundant neighbour one base away suggests this may be a read error. The source of the sample is a study of T cells in Graves' hyperthyroidism and ophthalmopathy (dated by TCRdb to about 2019). About the investigation overall: Peripheral blood samples were taken at the time of initial diagnosis, prior to any treatment. A discovery cohort of roughly 100 patients, roughly 45 with Graves' ophthalmopathy and 57 with stable Graves' hyperthyroidism, was used to find distinguishing TCR V-J signatures. Prospective prediction of ophthalmopathy was tested in an independent validation cohort consisting of 18 to 20 hyperthyroidism patients and some 16 patients who later progressed to ophthalmopathy. For training and testing, the 80 to 100 patients in the discovery cohort were randomly divided in a 7:3 ratio. The study also compared thyroid tissue and blood T-cell repertoires from more than five Graves' hyperthyroidism patients. Once sampling was done, hyperthyroidism patients were given methimazole at a starting dose of 30 mg daily, whereas ophthalmopathy patients were given high-dose intravenous methylprednisolone. TCR Vbeta CDR3 sequencing of 135 peripheral blood samples (over 40 ophthalmopathy, under 80 hyperthyroidism and 17 progressor patients) is reported in the paper. What the authors observed across the whole study: Most expanded thyroid clonotypes (frequency above 0.001) were also detected in blood, suggesting blood repertoires may reflect thyroid immune responses. In validation, the model predicted progression to ophthalmopathy with over 65% sensitivity and over 72% specificity, a median of 6.5 months before onset. A 13 V-J signature model separated ophthalmopathy from stable hyperthyroidism, with over 85% sensitivity and 81.08% specificity in cross-validation and 80%/75% in testing. No statistical method was used to set the sample size in advance, and investigators knew the group allocation.

TCR beta CDR3 regions were amplified from RNA transcripts. For the first round of RT-PCR on the TCR CDR3, the HTBI primer set was used together with the Qiagen OneStep RT-PCR kit. The libraries were constructed in a second round of multiplex PCR and then size-selected and purified. The libraries were sequenced on an Illumina HiSeq2000 using paired-end 100 bp reads. As for how the authors treated the data: SOAPnuke was used to process the raw data, with reads discarded if the reads contained adapters or uncalled bases, had a mean Phred below 15, or lacked an exact constant-primer or identifier match. COPE v1.2.5 was used to merge high-quality paired reads, and clonotypes were defined as unique nucleotide sequences. MiTCR v1.1 was used to align clonotypes to the IMGT TRBV, TRBD and TRBJ reference segments. The analysis included only V-J combinations with a frequency above 0.0001, which together covered approximately 99% of the repertoires. A TCS score was defined as the ratio of F50 (clonal expansion) to E x V (chaos), with BLOSUM62-based TCRdist applied between CDR3 peptides within each V-J. Welch's t-statistics and random forest reduced 500 to 650 V-J features to 10 to 15, which were used in a naive Bayes classifier (R e1071). TCRdb cleaned the public reads at Q25 with fastp, built clones with MiXCR and kept in-frame beta chains. Identical CDR3 proteins give one entry, which carries the most common genes and DNA. In this record, the V and J calls reflect TCRdb's handling and not the investigators' own analysis. The sample has some 210,000 distinct CDR3 sequences on record, approximately 17% of them singletons. Of the sample, 50% falls within the top ten clones.

Stable Graves' hyperthyroidism was defined as no progression to ophthalmopathy during 18 months of follow-up. Hyperthyroidism patients were aged 18 to 65 years and newly diagnosed, with disease duration of less than 2 months. Exclusion was applied to patients with uncontrolled infections, other autoimmune diseases, pregnancy or lactation. Diagnoses were based on clinical symptoms, serum thyroxine and TRAb, thyroid ultrasound and orbital computed tomography. PBMCs were isolated from around 10 ml of fresh peripheral blood by Ficoll-Paque density gradient centrifugation. Trizol reagent was used to extract total RNA, and RNA quality was then checked on an Agilent 2100 Bioanalyzer. Sequenced input: blood. This TCR came from a man aged 45-60 years with Graves' hyperthyroidism.

This receptor carries the CDR3 CAIKGAPTDMQYF. The DNA sequence follows: TGTGCCATCAAGGGGGCCCCCACAGATATGCAGTATTTT. The V and J genes are TRBV10-3 and TRBJ2-3, with TRBD1 identical over 7 junction bases. Spanning cysteine to phenylalanine, the CDR3 consists of 13 amino acids. Only the CDR3 part of the read is kept: 39 bases, read in frame from the first base. Sequences ENHRY (CDR1) and SYGVKD (CDR2) are obtained from the germline V gene.